This entry features one T cell receptor (beta chain) sequence. Its antigen is not identified. The source of the sample is a study of cytomegalovirus exposure and HLA in healthy donors. Findings and caveats of the study: Evidence from a later analysis indicated that most CMV-associated TCR beta chains looked HLA-restricted. A later analysis showed that HLA-associated TCR beta chains had undergone more clonal expansion than equally common others.

At the time of sampling, donors were nominally healthy, though unrecorded immune exposures were likely. PCR was performed using 60 Vbeta and 13 Jbeta primers. Per the authors' pipeline: Counted up in a later analysis, unique TCR beta chains came to some 82 million, with around 12 million shared. The method was immunoSEQ multiplex PCR; TCRdb's version includes in-frame clones alone and lacks a portion of them. V, J and clone size are those of that table, while D and trimming were read from the DNA. The table shows approximately 170,000 clones, with 71% occurring only once. The CDR3 is made up of 13 amino acids. The ends were cut back, 4 bases at V and 4 bases at J, with 10 bases in the middle. CDR1 is SGHTA and CDR2 is FQGTGA in the germline V gene.

This TCR was recovered from a girl aged 5 to 17 in good health and CMV-seronegative. The chain has TRBV7-3 and TRBJ2-5; D is perhaps TRBD1 (5 bases). Sequenced: PBMCs. The CDR3 sequence is CASSSRASETQYF. The CDR3, as DNA: TGTGCCAGCAGCTCCAGGGCGTCAGAGACCCAGTACTTC.